This T cell receptor (beta chain) was sequenced in a study of human T cells and chemical hapten exposure. Study information: The variation in per-sample TCR yields arose mainly from small differences in pooled library volumes. Study findings and constraints: TCRs above 1 in 1000 frequency did not change with DPC sensitization.

Within the library, unique molecular identifiers were attached to each individual cDNA molecule. TCRdb passed the RACE reads through MiXCR, listing each CDR3 protein once. Among tens of thousands of distinct CDR3 sequences listed, approximately 9% were seen once. This clonotype has more than one count but fewer than ten. Antigen unknown. Indicated time point: healthy volunteer bleed at 2 weeks. The authors' total RNA extraction used unfractionated whole blood. This TCR came from a female donor in good health. Some clones in this sample may be carry-over from other donors' samples. Sequenced input: whole blood.

CDR3 amino acids: CASSGDISNGANVLTF. The CDR3 DNA reads TGCGCCAGCAGCGGGGACATAAGTAACGGGGCCAACGTCCTGACTTTC. V is TRBV5-1 and J is TRBJ2-6, with a possible D match to TRBD1 (6 bases). The V end lost 4 bases, the J end lost 4 bases, and 15 bases lay between the germline ends. Germline V gene lookup returns CDR1 SGHRS and CDR2 YFSETQ. This CDR3 region has 16 residues.